There are a few counts of the clone carrying this T cell receptor beta chain. No antigen is known for it. The ends were cut back, 8 bases at V and 2 bases at J, with 16 bases in the middle. The CDR3 spans 14 residues. Germline loops: CDR1 MNHEY, CDR2 SMNVEV (reference sequence). TCRdb reprocessed the PCR reads using MiXCR. The data hold tens of thousands of clones, with roughly 13% observed a single time. This sample was included in a study of metastatic and nonmetastatic thyroid tumors. Study at large: Thyroid patients, malignant and benign, had repertoires compared across blood and tumor or nodule tissue.

Thyroid surgery was performed in patients who had received no treatment beforehand. Regarding the study as a whole: For both blood and tumor, malignant thyroid tumors reportedly showed significantly higher TCR beta diversity than benign nodules did.

Material for sequencing was blood. V gene TRBV27 combines with J gene TRBJ2-7; tentatively, D is TRBD1 or TRBD2 (5 bases each). The receptor comes from a female donor with papillary thyroid cancer or a benign thyroid nodule (not recorded which). Some clones in this sample may be carry-over from other donors' samples. CDR3 in DNA: TGTGCCAGCTCCGCCGGGACGGCCGCCTACGAGCAGTACTTC. Amino acids: CASSAGTAAYEQYF.